This T cell receptor (beta chain) was captured by sequencing in a study of T cells in Graves' hyperthyroidism and ophthalmopathy. On the study more broadly: Before any treatment, at initial diagnosis, peripheral blood was collected. Study outcomes and limitations: Blood also showed most of the thyroid clonotypes that were expanded above 0.001.

The CDR3 regions of TCR beta were amplified from RNA transcripts. Primed by the HTBI set, a first-round RT-PCR was run on the TCR CDR3. TCRdb re-called the multiplex PCR reads with MiXCR, one entry per CDR3 protein. The sample gives 540,000 or so distinct CDR3 sequences, 15% to 18% of which show up once; around 7.8% is in the top ten. This clonotype was counted only a few times. Its antigen remains unknown. Diagnostic decisions used clinical symptoms, serum thyroxine and TRAb, thyroid ultrasound and orbital computed tomography. Trimming cost V 2 bases and J 7 bases, with 6 bases left between them. This CDR3 contains 11 residues. The germline V gene has CDR1 SGHRS and CDR2 YFSETQ.

The chain combines TRBV5-1 with TRBJ1-2, with D uncertain. This TCR was sampled from a woman aged 30 to 39 with Graves' hyperthyroidism. The sample comprised blood. This CDR3 reads CASSFGLGYTF. CDR3 nucleotide sequence: TGCGCCAGCAGCTTCGGGCTTGGCTACACCTTC.